The entry below describes one T cell receptor (beta chain). V lost 2 bases and J 4 bases, leaving 17 bases between the germline ends. CDR3 length equals 16 residues. Germline V lookup: CDR1 KGHSH, CDR2 LQKENI. The data belong to a study of identical twins. TCRdb fed the 5' RACE reads into MiXCR, producing one record per CDR3 protein. The sample consists of more than 400,000 distinct CDR3 sequences, approximately 14% of them appearing once. The same specimen was also included in a second study, on yellow fever vaccine responses in identical twins. Per that study: Reportedly, twins' vaccine T cell responses looked partly convergent and partly personalized.

The sample consisted of CD4+ T cells sorted from blood. The rearrangement joins TRBV18 to TRBJ1-1; D may be TRBD1 (5 bases). The receptor was isolated from a woman under 30 in good health. CDR3 region: CASSPAMTGAGTEAFF. CDR3 nucleotide sequence: TGTGCCAGCTCACCAGCTATGACTGGGGCGGGCACTGAAGCTTTCTTT.